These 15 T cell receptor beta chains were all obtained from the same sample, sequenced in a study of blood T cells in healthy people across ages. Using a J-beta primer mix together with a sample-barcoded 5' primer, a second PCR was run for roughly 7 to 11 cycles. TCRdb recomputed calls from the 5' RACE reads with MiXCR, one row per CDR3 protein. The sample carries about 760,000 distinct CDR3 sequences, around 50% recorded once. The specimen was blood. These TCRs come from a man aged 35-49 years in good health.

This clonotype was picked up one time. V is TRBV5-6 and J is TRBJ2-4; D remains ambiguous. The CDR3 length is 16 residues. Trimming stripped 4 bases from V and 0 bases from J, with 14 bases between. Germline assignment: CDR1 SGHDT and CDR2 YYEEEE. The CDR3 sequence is CASSPTTFLAKNIQYF. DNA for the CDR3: TGTGCCAGCAGCCCCACAACCTTTCTAGCCAAAAACATTCAGTACTTC.

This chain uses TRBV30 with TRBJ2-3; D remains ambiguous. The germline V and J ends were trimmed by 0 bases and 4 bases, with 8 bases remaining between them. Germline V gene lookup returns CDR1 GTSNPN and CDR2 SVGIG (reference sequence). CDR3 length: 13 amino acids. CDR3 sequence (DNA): TGTGCCTGGAGTGTTGGAAGTCCAGATACGCAGTATTTT. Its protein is CAWSVGSPDTQYF.

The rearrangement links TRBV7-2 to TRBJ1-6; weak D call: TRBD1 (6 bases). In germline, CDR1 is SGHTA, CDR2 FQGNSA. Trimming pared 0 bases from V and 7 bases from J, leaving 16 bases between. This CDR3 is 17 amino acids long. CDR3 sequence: CASSLANWGQANSPLHF. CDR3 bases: TGTGCCAGCAGCTTAGCAAACTGGGGGCAGGCAAATTCACCCCTCCACTTT. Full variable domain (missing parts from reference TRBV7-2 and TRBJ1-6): GAGVSQSPSNKVTEKGKDVELRCDPISGHTALYWYRQSLGQGLEFLIYFQGNSAPDKSGLPSDRFSAERTGGSVSTLTIQRTQQEDSAVYLCASSLANWGQANSPLHFGNGTRLTVT.

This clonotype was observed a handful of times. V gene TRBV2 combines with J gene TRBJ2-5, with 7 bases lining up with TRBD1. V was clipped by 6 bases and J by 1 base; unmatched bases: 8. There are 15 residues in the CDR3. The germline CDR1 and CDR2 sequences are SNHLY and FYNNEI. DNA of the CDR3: TGTGCCAGCAGAACATGGACAGGCTCCCAAGAGACCCAGTACTTC. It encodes CASRTWTGSQETQYF.

The CDR3 DNA reads as TGTGCCAGCAGCTTCAGGCTCACCCAGGGTGAGGAGACCCAGTACTTC. The encoded protein is CASSFRLTQGEETQYF. The genes are TRBV11-3 and TRBJ2-5; TRBD1 might be the D (5 bases). V lost 3 bases and J lost 5, with 19 bases in between. CDR3 size: 16 residues. Per the germline V gene, CDR1 is SGHNT and CDR2 is YENEEA. Complete variable domain (other parts from reference TRBV11-3 and TRBJ2-5): EAGVVQSPRYKIIEKKQPVAFWCNPISGHNTLYWYLQNLGQGPELLIRYENEEAVDDSQLPKDRFSAERLKGVDSTLKIQPAELGDSAVYLCASSFRLTQGEETQYFGPGTRLLVL.

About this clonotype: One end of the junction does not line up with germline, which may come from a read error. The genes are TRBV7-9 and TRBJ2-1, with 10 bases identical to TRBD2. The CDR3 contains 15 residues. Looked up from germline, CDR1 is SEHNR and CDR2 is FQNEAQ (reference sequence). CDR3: CASSFALAGANEQLF. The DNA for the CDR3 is TGTGCCAGCAGCTTTGCGCTAGCGGGAGCTAATGAGCAGTTATTC.

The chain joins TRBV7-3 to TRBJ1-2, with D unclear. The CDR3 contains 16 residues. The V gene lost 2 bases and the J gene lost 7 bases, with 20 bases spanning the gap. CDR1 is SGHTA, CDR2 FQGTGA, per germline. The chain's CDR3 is CASSLSASGSKGGYTF. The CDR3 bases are TGTGCCAGCAGCTTATCCGCCTCGGGTTCCAAGGGTGGCTACACCTTC.

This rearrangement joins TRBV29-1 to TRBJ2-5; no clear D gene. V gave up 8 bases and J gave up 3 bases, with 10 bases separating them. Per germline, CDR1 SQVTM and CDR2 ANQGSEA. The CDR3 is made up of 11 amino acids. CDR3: CSIPRKETQYF. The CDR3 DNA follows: TGCAGCATCCCCCGGAAAGAGACCCAGTACTTC.

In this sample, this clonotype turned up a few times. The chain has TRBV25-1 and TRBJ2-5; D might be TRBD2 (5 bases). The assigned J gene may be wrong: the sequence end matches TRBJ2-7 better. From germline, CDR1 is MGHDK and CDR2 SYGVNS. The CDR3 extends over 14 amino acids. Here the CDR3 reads CASTPPVGVYEQYF. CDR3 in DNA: TGTGCCAGCACCCCCCCGGTCGGGGTCTACGAGCAGTACTTC.

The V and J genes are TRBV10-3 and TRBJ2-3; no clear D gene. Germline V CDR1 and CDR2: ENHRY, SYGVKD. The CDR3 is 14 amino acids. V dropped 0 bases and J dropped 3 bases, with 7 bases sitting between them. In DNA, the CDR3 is TGTGCCATCAGTGAGTCGTCTACAACAGATACGCAGTATTTT. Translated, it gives CAISESSTTDTQYF.

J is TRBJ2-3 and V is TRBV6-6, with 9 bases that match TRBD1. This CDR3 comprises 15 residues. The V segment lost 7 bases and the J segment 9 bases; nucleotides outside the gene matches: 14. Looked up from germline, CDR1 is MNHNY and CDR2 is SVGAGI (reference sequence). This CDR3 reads CASMTGTGTLRTQYF. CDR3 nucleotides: TGTGCCAGCATGACCGGGACAGGGACCCTTAGGACGCAGTATTTT.

The chain's CDR3 is CAISVGGTTDTQYF. The CDR3 DNA reads as TGTGCCATCAGTGTTGGGGGGACGACGGATACGCAGTATTTT. This chain links TRBV10-3 with TRBJ2-3, with TRBD2 as a possible D gene (6 bases). The CDR3 contains 14 residues. V dropped 4 bases and J dropped 6 bases, with 14 bases sitting between them. Germline V gives CDR1 ENHRY, CDR2 SYGVKD.

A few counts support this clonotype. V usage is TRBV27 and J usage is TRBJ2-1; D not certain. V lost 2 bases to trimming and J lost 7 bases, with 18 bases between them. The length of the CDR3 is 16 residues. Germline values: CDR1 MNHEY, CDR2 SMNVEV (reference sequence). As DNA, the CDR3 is TGTGCCAGCAGTTTAGTAGCCCAACCGGGCCTAAATGAGCAGTTCTTC. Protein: CASSLVAQPGLNEQFF.

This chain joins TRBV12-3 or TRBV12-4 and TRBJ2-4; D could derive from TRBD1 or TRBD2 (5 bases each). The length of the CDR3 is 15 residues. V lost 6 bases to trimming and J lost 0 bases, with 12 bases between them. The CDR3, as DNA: TGTGCCAGCAGACCGGGGCCTCTAGCCAAAAACATTCAGTACTTC. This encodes CASRPGPLAKNIQYF.

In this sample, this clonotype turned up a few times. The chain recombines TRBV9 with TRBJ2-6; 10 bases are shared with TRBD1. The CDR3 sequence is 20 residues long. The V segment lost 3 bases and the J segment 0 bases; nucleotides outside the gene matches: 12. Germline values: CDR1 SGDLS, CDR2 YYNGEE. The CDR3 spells CASSARIPGTGDSGANVLTF. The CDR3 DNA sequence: TGTGCCAGCAGCGCCAGAATCCCCGGGACAGGGGACTCTGGGGCCAACGTCCTGACTTTC. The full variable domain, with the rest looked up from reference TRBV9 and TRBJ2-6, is DSGVTQTPKHLITATGQRVTLRCSPRSGDLSVYWYQQSLDQGLQFLIQYYNGEERAKGNILERFSAQQFPDLHSELNLSSLELGDSALYFCASSARIPGTGDSGANVLTFGAGSRLTVL.